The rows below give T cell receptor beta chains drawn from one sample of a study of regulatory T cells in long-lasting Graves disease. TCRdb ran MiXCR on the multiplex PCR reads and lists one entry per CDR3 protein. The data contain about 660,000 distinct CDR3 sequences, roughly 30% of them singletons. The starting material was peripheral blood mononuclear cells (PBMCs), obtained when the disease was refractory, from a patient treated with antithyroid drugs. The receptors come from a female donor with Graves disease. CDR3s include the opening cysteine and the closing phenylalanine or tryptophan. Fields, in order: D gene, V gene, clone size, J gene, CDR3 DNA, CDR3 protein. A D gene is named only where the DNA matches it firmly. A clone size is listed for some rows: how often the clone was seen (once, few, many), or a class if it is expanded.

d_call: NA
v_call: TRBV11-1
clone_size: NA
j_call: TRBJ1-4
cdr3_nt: TGTGCCAGCAGCTTTGGACCCATTCCAGGGGCGAAACTGTTTTTT
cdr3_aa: CASSFGPIPGAKLFF

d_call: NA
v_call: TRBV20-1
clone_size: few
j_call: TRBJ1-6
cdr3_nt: TGCAGTGCTAGGAGTTATAATTCACCCCTCCACTTT
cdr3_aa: CSARSYNSPLHF

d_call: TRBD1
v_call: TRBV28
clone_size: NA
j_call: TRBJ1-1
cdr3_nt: TGTGCCAGCAGCGGAGACAGGGGAAGGGATACTGAAGCTTTCTTT
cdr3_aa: CASSGDRGRDTEAFF

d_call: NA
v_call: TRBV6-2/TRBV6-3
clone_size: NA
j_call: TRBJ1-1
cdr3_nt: TGTGCCAGCAGTTGGGACGGGATAAAGAACACTGAAGCTTTCTTT
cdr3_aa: CASSWDGIKNTEAFF

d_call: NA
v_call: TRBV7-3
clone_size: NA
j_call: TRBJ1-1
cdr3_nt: TGTGCCACCAACCCGGGGGGTGTAAACACTGAAGCTTTCTTT
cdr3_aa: CATNPGGVNTEAFF

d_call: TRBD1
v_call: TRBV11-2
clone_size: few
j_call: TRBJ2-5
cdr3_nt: TGTGCCAGCAGCCGCAAGAGGACAGGGAACCAAGAGACCCAGTACTTC
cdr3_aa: CASSRKRTGNQETQYF

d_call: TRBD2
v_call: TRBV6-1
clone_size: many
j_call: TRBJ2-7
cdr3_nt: TGTGCCAGCAGTAATCGTGGGGAGGGAATAAACGAGCAGTACTTC
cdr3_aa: CASSNRGEGINEQYF

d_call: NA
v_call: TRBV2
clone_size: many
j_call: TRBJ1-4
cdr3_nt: TGTGCCAGCAGTGAAGCGGGAAGATGGCAGTCTAATGAAAAACTGTTTTTT
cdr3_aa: CASSEAGRWQSNEKLFF

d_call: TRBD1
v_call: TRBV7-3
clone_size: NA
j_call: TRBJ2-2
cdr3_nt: TGTGCCAGCAGCTCCGAACCCGACAGGGACGCCGGGGAGCTGTTTTTT
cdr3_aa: CASSSEPDRDAGELFF

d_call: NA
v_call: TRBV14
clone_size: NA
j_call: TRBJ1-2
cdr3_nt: TGTGCCAGCAGCTTCGGCAGCGAGGGCTACACCTTC
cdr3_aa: CASSFGSEGYTF

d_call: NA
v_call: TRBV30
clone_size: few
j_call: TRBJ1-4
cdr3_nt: TGTGCCTGGAGAGCGAGGGGGAGGGAAAAACTGTTTTTT
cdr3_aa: CAWRARGREKLFF

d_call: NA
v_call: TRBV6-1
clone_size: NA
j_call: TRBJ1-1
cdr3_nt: TGTGCCAGCAGTACGCTTCTCTCAGGGGAGACTGAAGCTTTCTTT
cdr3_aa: CASSTLLSGETEAFF

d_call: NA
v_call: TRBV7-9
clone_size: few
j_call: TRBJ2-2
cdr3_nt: TGTGCCAGCAGCATCAACAGTAACACCGGGGAGCTGTTTTTT
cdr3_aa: CASSINSNTGELFF

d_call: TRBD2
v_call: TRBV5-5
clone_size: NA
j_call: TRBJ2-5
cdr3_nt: TGTGCCAGCAGCCAAACCGGACTAGCGGGAGGTCCGGGGGAGGAGACCCAGTACTTC
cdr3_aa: CASSQTGLAGGPGEETQYF

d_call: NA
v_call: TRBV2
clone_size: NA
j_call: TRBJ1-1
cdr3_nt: TGTGCCAGCAGTGAAGGCGGACAGCACACTGAAGCTTTCTTT
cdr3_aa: CASSEGGQHTEAFF

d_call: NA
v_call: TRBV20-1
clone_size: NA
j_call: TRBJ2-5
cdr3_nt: TGCAGTGCTAGAGATTCCAGAGGGGAAGAGACCCAGTACTTC
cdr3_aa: CSARDSRGEETQYF

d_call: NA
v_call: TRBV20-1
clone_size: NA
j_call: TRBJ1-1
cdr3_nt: TGCAGTGCTGAAAACAGGGTAGGGAGCACTGAAGCTTTCTTT
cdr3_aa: CSAENRVGSTEAFF

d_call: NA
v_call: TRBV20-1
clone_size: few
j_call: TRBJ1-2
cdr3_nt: TGCAGTGCTACCGGGACGGAATATGGCTACACCTTC
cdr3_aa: CSATGTEYGYTF

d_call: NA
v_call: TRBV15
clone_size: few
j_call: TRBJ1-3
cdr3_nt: TGTGCCACCAGCAGAGATGGGGGGCGAGGAAACACCATATATTTT
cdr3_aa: CATSRDGGRGNTIYF

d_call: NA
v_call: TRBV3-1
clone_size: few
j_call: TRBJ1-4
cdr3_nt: TGTGCCAGCAGCCAAGGTGGACTGGGGGAAAAACTGTTTTTT
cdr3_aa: CASSQGGLGEKLFF

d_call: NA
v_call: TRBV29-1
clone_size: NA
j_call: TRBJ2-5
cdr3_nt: TGCAGCGTTCCCTTCGCGGGACAAGAGACCCAGTACTTC
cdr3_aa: CSVPFAGQETQYF

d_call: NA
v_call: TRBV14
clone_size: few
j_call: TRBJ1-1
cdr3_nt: TGTGCCAGCAGCCAAGTAGGGGGGAGTACTGAAGCTTTCTTT
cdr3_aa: CASSQVGGSTEAFF

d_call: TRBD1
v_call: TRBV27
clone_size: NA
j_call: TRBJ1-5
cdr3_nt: TGTGCCAGCAGTCCCGCGACAGGGGGCGATCAGCCCCAGCATTTT
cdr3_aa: CASSPATGGDQPQHF

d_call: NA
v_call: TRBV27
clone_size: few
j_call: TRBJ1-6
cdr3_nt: TGTGCCAGCAGTTTATCGGGGGGTCGGTCCTATAATTCACCCCTCCACTTT
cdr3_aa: CASSLSGGRSYNSPLHF

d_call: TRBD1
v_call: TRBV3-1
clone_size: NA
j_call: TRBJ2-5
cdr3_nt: TGTGCCAGCAGCCAAGAAAATGTAATTGTTGCCAGGGGGGAGACCCAGTACTTC
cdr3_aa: CASSQENVIVARGETQYF

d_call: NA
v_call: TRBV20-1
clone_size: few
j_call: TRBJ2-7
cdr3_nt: TGCAGTGCTAGACCCAAAACCTCACGGGGCTACTACGAGCAGTACTTC
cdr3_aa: CSARPKTSRGYYEQYF

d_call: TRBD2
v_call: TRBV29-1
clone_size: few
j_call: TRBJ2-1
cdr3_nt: TGCAGCGTAGCGGGAGGGGACAATGAGCAGTTCTTC
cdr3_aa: CSVAGGDNEQFF

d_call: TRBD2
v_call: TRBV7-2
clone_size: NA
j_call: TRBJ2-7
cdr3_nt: TGTGCCAGCAGCCGTCGGGAGGGCGGGAACGAGCAGTACTTC
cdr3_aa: CASSRREGGNEQYF

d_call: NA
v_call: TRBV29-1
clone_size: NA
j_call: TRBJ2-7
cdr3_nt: TGCAGCGTCGGACAGAATACCTACGAGCAGTACTTC
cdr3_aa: CSVGQNTYEQYF

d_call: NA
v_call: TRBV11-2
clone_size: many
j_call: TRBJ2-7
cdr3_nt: TGTGCCAGCAGCTTAGTCGGGGTCGAGCAGTACTTC
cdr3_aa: CASSLVGVEQYF

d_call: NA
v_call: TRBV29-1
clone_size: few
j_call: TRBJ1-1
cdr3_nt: TGCAGCGTTGAAAGGTCGAACACTGAAGCTTTCTTT
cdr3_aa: CSVERSNTEAFF

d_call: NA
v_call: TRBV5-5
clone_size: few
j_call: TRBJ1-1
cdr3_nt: TGTGCCAGCAGCTTCACACCGAACACTGAAGCTTTCTTT
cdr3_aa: CASSFTPNTEAFF

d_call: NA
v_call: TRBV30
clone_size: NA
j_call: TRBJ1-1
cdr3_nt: TGTGCCTGGATGTTTTACGGGAGTGAAGCTTTCTTT
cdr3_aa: CAWMFYGSEAFF

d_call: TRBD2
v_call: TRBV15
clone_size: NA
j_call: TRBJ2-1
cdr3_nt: TGTGCCACCGCCATCGGGAAAGCGGGAGGAGAGCAGTTCTTC
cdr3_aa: CATAIGKAGGEQFF

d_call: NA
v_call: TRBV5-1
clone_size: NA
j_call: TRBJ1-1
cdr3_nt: TGCGCCAGCAGCTTGAACCCGACAGCCGTTGAAGCTTTCTTT
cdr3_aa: CASSLNPTAVEAFF

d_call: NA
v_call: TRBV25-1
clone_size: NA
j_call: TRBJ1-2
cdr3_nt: TGTGCCAGCAGCGACAGAGGCGGCTACACCTTC
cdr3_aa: CASSDRGGYTF

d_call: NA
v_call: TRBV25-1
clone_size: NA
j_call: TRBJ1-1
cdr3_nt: TGTGCCAGCAGCCCCATAGATTTAAACACTGAAGCTTTCTTT
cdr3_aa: CASSPIDLNTEAFF

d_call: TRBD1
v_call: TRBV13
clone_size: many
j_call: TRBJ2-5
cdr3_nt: TGTGCCAGCAGCTTAGAGGGACAGGGAAAGACCCAGTACTTC
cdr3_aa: CASSLEGQGKTQYF

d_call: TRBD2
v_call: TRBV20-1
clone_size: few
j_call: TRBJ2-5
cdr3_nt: TGCAGTGCTATAGCGGGAGGGCCCCCAGAGACCCAGTACTTC
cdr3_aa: CSAIAGGPPETQYF

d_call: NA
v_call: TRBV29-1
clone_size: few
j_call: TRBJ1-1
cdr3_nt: TGCAGCGTCTCCCTTGGGGCCACTGAAGCTTTCTTT
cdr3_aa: CSVSLGATEAFF

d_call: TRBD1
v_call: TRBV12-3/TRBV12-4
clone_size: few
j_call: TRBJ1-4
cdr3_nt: TGTGCCAGCAGTTCACAGGGGGCACCAAATGAAAAACTGTTTTTT
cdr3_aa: CASSSQGAPNEKLFF

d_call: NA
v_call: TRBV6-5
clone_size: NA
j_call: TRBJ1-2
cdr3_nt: TGTGCCAGCAGTTACCAGCAAAACTATGGCTACACCTTC
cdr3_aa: CASSYQQNYGYTF

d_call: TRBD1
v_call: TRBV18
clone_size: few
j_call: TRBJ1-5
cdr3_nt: TGTGCCAGCTCACCGGCGACAGGGCAACAGCCCCAGCATTTT
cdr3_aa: CASSPATGQQPQHF

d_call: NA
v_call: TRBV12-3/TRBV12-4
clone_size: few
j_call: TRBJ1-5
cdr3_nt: TGTGCCAGCAGTTATGAGGCCCAGCAGGGCAGGCAGCCCCAGCATTTT
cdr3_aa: CASSYEAQQGRQPQHF

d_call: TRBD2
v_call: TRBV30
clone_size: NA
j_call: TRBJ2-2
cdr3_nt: TGTGCCTGGAATGCCCTAGCGGCGACAAACACCGGGGAGCTGTTTTTT
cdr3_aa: CAWNALAATNTGELFF

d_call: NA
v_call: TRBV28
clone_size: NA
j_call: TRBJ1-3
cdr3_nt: TGTGCCAGCAACCATGCCGGGGACGGAGGAGACACCATATATTTT
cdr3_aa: CASNHAGDGGDTIYF

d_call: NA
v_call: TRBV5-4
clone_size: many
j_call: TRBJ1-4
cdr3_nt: TGTGCCAGCAGTATCATGTCGGGTGAAAAACTGTTTTTT
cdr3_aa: CASSIMSGEKLFF

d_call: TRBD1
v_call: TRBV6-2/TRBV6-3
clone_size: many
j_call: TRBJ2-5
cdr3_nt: TGTGCCAGTCTCGGACAGGGACCCACCCAGTACTTC
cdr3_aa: CASLGQGPTQYF

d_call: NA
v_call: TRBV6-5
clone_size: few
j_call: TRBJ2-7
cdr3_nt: TGTGCCAGCAGTTACGACGGAGGGGACATGGCCGCCTACGAGCAGTACTTC
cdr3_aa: CASSYDGGDMAAYEQYF

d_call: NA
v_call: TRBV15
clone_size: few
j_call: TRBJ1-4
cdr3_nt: TGTGCCACCAGCAGATCATTTCCAGGGTCGGCAACTAATGAAAAACTGTTTTTT
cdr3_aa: CATSRSFPGSATNEKLFF

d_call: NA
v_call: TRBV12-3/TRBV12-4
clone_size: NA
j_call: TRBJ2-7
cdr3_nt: TGTGCCAGCAGTTTTGGCTGGGGTATGGCCTACGGGCAGTACTTC
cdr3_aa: CASSFGWGMAYGQYF

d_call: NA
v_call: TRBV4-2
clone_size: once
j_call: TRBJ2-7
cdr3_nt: TGTGCCAGCAGCCACCGAGGGACTTCCAGCTCCTACGAGCAGTACTTC
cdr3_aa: CASSHRGTSSSYEQYF